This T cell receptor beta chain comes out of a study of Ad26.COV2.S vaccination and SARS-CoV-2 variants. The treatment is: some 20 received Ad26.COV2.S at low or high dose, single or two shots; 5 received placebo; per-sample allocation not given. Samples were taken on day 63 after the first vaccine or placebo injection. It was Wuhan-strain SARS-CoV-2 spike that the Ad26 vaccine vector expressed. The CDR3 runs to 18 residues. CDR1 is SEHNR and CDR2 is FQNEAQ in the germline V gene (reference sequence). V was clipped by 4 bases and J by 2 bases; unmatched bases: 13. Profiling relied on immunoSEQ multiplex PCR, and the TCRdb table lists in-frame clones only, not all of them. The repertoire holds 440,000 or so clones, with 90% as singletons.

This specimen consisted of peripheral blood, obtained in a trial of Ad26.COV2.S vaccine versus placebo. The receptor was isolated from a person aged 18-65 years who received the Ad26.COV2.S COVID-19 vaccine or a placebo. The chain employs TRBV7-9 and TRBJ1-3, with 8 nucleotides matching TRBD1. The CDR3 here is CASSSRPGTGGPGNTIYF. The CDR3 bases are TGTGCCAGCAGCTCAAGACCGGGAACAGGGGGGCCTGGAAACACCATATATTTT.